This entry concerns a single T cell receptor (beta chain). Its antigen is still unknown. This sample stems from a study of T cells in localized non-small cell lung cancer. Produced via immunoSEQ multiplex PCR; TCRdb's table is partial and in-frame only. The data contain tens of thousands of clones, roughly nine tenths of them singletons. The CDR3 contains 16 residues. Germline V CDR1 and CDR2: MNHNS, SASEGT. After removal of 2 bases from V and 2 bases from J, the junction contained 3 bases not matched to a gene. Regarding the study as a whole: For the top 100 tumor clones, a median roughly 53 also appeared in adjacent lung. Longer overall survival was seen with higher T cell density measured in blood. Highest T cell clonality was seen in uninvolved adjacent lung, surpassing that measured in tumor.

This TCR derives from a man between 40 and 70 years old with stage I lung adenocarcinoma. The V gene is TRBV6-1, the J gene TRBJ2-3; 11 bases match TRBD2. Specimen: peripheral blood, collected before any cancer treatment. The chain's CDR3 is CASSERLAGTTDTQYF. The CDR3 nucleotides are TGTGCCAGCAGTGAACGACTAGCGGGAACCACAGATACGCAGTATTTT.